This T cell receptor beta chain was documented in a study of shared clonotypes between healthy human individuals. At the level of the study: Per donor, CD8 memory used one plate, CD8 naive used two, CD4 memory used three and CD4 naive used three.

The CDR3 runs 18 residues. Per germline, CDR1 SNHLY and CDR2 FYNNEI. V gave up 1 base and J gave up 4 bases, with 17 bases separating them. TCRdb's copy holds only in-frame clones and misses some; the assay was immunoSEQ multiplex PCR. The table shows a few million clones, with around 90% occurring only once. Adult donors, all healthy and HIV-negative, had no recent acute infections or vaccinations. The chain combines TRBV2 with TRBJ1-6; D might be TRBD1 (5 bases). The source material was naive CD4+ T cells sorted from blood. The subset was: CD45RA+ positively selected. This sequence originates from a man aged 18 to 35 in good health. CDR3 sequence reads: CASSEVAIDSSYNSPLHF. The CDR3 coding sequence is TGTGCCAGCAGTGAAGTGGCCATAGACAGTTCTTATAATTCACCCCTCCACTTT.